These 15 T cell receptor beta chains were all obtained from the same sample, sequenced in a study of shared clonotypes between healthy human individuals. Data came from immunoSEQ multiplex PCR; TCRdb stores just in-frame clones and leaves some out. The repertoire includes over 2 million clones, approximately 90% of them detected once, and roughly 0.34% sits in the top ten. The source material was naive CD4+ T cells from PBMCs. Sample subset: CD45RA+ positively selected. The receptors were gathered from a man between 18 and 29 years old in good health. Some clones in this sample may be carry-over from other donors' samples.

This chain connects TRBV5-1 to TRBJ2-5; D may correspond to TRBD1 or TRBD2 (7 bases each). The CDR3 is 16 amino acids. Trimming pared 4 bases from V and 4 bases from J, leaving 20 bases between. The V gene's germline CDR1 is SGHRS and CDR2 YFSETQ. The CDR3 loop reads CASSNPTGSGGETQYF. DNA of the CDR3: TGCGCCAGCAGCAACCCGACAGGGTCGGGAGGAGAGACCCAGTACTTC.

This chain uses TRBV19 with TRBJ1-2; TRBD1 matches at 8 bases. CDR1 is LNHDA and CDR2 is SQIVND in the germline V gene (reference sequence). After removal of 5 bases from V and 8 bases from J, the junction contained 10 bases not matched to a gene. This CDR3 has 14 residues. CDR3 loop: CASSGLGQVGGYTF. CDR3 DNA sequence: TGTGCCAGTAGTGGCCTGGGACAGGTAGGAGGCTACACCTTC.

The chain employs TRBV15 and TRBJ1-2; 7 bases fit TRBD1. The CDR3 length is 16 residues. Germline V gene sequence: CDR1 LNHNV, CDR2 YYDKDF (reference sequence). V gave up 8 bases and J gave up 8 bases; unmatched junction bases: 20. CDR3 in amino acids: CATGDRGRGLFRGYTF. The CDR3, as DNA: TGTGCCACCGGTGACCGTGGGAGGGGGCTTTTCCGGGGCTACACCTTC.

The V gene is TRBV5-4, the J gene TRBJ2-1; the D gene could be TRBD1 or TRBD2 (6 bases each). This CDR3 has 18 residues. CDR1 and CDR2 from the germline V gene are SGHNT and YYREEE (reference sequence). V lost 0 bases to trimming and J lost 0 bases, with 16 bases between them. CDR3 amino acids: CASSLAGAVGGSYNEQFF. The CDR3 coding sequence is TGTGCCAGCAGCTTGGCGGGGGCAGTGGGAGGCTCCTACAATGAGCAGTTCTTC.

The chain combines TRBV28 with TRBJ1-1, with TRBD1 identical over 7 bases. CDR3 length equals 13 residues. The germline CDR1 and CDR2 sequences are MDHEN and SYDVKM. Unmatched junction bases numbered 6, after V lost 8 bases and J lost 3 bases. CDR3 DNA: TGTGCCAGCTGGTTAGGGACAGACACTGAAGCTTTCTTT. It specifies CASWLGTDTEAFF.

CDR3 bases: TGTGCCAGCAGCGGAACAGGGTCTAGCACAGATACGCAGTATTTT. It specifies CASSGTGSSTDTQYF. The chain recombines TRBV5-4 with TRBJ2-3; TRBD1 is a possible D gene (6 bases). In germline, CDR1 is SGHNT, CDR2 YYREEE (reference sequence). The CDR3 is 15 residues long. V gave up 4 bases and J gave up 0 bases, with 12 bases separating them. Filled out from reference TRBV5-4 and TRBJ2-3, the complete variable domain reads ETGVTQSPTHLIKTRGQQVTLRCSSQSGHNTVSWYQQALGQGPQFIFQYYREEENGRGNFPPRFSGLQFPNYSSELNVNALELDDSALYLCASSGTGSSTDTQYFGPGTRLTVL.

To note about this clone: Mismatch with germline at one junction end may stem from a read error. Other DNA sequences from this sample encode an identical CDR3 as well. Here the CDR3 reads CSVHRVGGPYEQYF. In DNA, the CDR3 is TGCAGCGTCCACCGGGTGGGAGGCCCCTACGAGCAGTACTTT. The gene calls are TRBV29-1 and TRBJ2-7; D possibly corresponds to TRBD2 (6 bases). CDR3 size: 14 residues. CDR1 SQVTM and CDR2 ANQGSEA come from the germline V gene.

The chain employs TRBV2 and TRBJ2-2; D remains unclear. CDR3 length equals 15 residues. The V and J ends lost 4 bases and 7 bases respectively, with 16 bases between them. Germline V gene data show CDR1 as SNHLY and CDR2 as FYNNEI. CDR3 protein: CASSANSSPLGELFF. Written as DNA, the CDR3 is TGTGCCAGCAGTGCCAACTCGAGCCCCCTCGGGGAGCTGTTTTTT.

The V gene is TRBV6-6, the J gene TRBJ1-5; 9 positions match TRBD1. J lost 4 bases, V lost 5 bases, and 9 bases had no gene match. This CDR3 is 16 amino acids long. From germline, CDR1 is MNHNY and CDR2 SVGAGI (reference sequence). Here the CDR3 reads CASSPPLDRGNQPQHF. Written as DNA, the CDR3 is TGTGCCAGCAGTCCGCCTCTGGACAGGGGTAATCAGCCCCAGCATTTT.

The genes are TRBV28 and TRBJ2-3; no clear D gene. The CDR3 runs to 15 residues. Trimming took off 8 bases at V and 3 bases at J, with 18 bases between the two ends. CDR1 and CDR2 from the germline V gene are MDHEN and SYDVKM. The CDR3: CASLEGGDGTDTQYF. In nucleotides, the CDR3 is TGTGCCAGCCTCGAAGGTGGAGATGGGACAGATACGCAGTATTTT.

Notes on this clone: The same CDR3 is also encoded by other DNA sequences in this sample. The V call is TRBV5-1, the J call TRBJ2-1, with 8 bases aligning to TRBD2. The germline V gene has CDR1 SGHRS and CDR2 YFSETQ. There are 15 residues in the CDR3. J gave up 2 bases and V 4 bases, and 5 bases lay outside the gene matches. The CDR3 protein is CASSLGGGPYNEQFF. CDR3 sequence (DNA): TGCGCCAGCAGCCTCGGGGGGGGCCCCTACAATGAGCAGTTCTTC.

The rearrangement uses TRBV4-1 and TRBJ1-1, with D uncertain. Trimming removed 6 bases from V and 0 bases from J, with 11 bases in between. This CDR3 is built from 14 residues. CDR1 and CDR2 from the germline V gene are MGHRA and YSYEKL. CDR3 sequence (DNA): TGCGCCAGCAGTGAGCGGTACCTGAACACTGAAGCTTTCTTT. Translation gives CASSERYLNTEAFF.

The chain uses TRBV28 and TRBJ2-3, with 7 bases that match TRBD2. Per the germline V gene, CDR1 is MDHEN and CDR2 is SYDVKM. V gave up 4 bases and J gave up 4 bases; unmatched junction bases: 11. This CDR3 has 16 amino acids. The CDR3 DNA reads as TGTGCCAGCAGTTCCCCCCTCGGACTAGGCCCAGATACGCAGTATTTT. This translates into CASSSPLGLGPDTQYF.

In this sample, this clone turned up a few times. At the DNA level, this CDR3 is encoded by other sequences in the same sample as well. The chain combines TRBV19 with TRBJ1-5, with D possibly TRBD1 on 6 matching bases. V was cut by 2 bases and J by 4 bases, with 6 bases left in between. Germline V gene lookup returns CDR1 LNHDA and CDR2 SQIVND (reference sequence). This CDR3 region has 13 residues. Here the CDR3 DNA reads TGTGCCAGTAGTATAAGGGGGAATCAGCCCCAGCATTTT. The encoded protein is CASSIRGNQPQHF.

V usage is TRBV28 and J usage is TRBJ1-1; D is possibly TRBD1 (5 bases). V lost 2 bases to trimming and J lost 4 bases, with 14 bases between them. Germline V gene sequence: CDR1 MDHEN, CDR2 SYDVKM. CDR3 length: 15 residues. CDR3 coding DNA: TGTGCCAGCAGTTTAGGACCAGGGTGGGGCACTGAAGCTTTCTTT. This gives the protein CASSLGPGWGTEAFF.